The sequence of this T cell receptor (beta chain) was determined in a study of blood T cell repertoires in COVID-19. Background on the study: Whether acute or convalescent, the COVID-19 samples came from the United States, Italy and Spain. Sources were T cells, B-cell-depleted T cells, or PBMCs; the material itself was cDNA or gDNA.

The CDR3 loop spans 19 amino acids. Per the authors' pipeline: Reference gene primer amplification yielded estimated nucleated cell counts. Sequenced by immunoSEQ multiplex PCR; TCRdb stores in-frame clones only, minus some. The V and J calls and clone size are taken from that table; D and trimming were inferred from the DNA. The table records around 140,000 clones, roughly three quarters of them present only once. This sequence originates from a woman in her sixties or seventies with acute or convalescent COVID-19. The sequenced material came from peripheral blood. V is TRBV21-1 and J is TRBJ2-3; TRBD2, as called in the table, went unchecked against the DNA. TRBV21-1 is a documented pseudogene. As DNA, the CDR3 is TGTGCCAGCAGCAAAGAGGATCTAGCGGAGGGGACGAACACAGATACGCAGTATTTT. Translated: CASSKEDLAEGTNTDTQYF.